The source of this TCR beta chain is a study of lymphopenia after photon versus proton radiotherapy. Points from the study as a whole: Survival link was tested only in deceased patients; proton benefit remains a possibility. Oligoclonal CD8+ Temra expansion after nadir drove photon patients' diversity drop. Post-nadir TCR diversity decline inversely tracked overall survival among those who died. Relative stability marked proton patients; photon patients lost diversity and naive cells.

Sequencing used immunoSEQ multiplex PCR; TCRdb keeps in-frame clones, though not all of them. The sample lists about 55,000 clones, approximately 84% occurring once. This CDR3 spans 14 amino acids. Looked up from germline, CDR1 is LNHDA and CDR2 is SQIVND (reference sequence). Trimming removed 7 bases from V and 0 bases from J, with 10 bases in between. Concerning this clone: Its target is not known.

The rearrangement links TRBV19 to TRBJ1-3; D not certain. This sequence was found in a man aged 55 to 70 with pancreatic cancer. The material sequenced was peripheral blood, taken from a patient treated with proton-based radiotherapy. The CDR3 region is CASKPRDSGNTIYF. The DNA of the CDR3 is TGTGCCAGTAAACCCCGGGACTCTGGAAACACCATATATTTT. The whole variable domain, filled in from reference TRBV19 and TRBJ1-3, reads DGGITQSPKYLFRKEGQNVTLSCEQNLNHDAMYWYRQDPGQGLRLIYYSQIVNDFQKGDIAEGYSVSREKKESFPLTVTSAQKNPTAFYLCASKPRDSGNTIYFGEGSWLTVV.